The 27 T cell receptor beta chains below come from one sample, sequenced in a study of blood T cell repertoires in COVID-19. Assay: immunoSEQ multiplex PCR; the TCRdb copy retains only in-frame clones and omits some. The sample lists 90,000 to 100,000 clones, approximately 83% seen once, with 6.3% in the top ten. Source material: peripheral blood. Every receptor here comes from a man aged 60-69 years with acute or convalescent COVID-19.

The chain links TRBV29-1 to TRBJ1-2; the D is unclear. CDR1 and CDR2 (germline): SQVTM, ANQGSEA. V shed 3 bases and J shed 6 bases, with 26 bases lying between them. This CDR3 has 17 amino acids. Here the CDR3 reads CSVETRRGSTVLDGYTF. DNA of the CDR3: TGCAGCGTTGAGACTAGACGTGGTTCCACGGTCCTGGATGGCTACACCTTC.

The chain employs TRBV18 and TRBJ2-2; 7 bases line up with TRBD1. This CDR3 spans 14 amino acids. CDR1 is KGHSH and CDR2 is LQKENI in the germline V gene. V shed 6 bases and J 6 bases; nucleotides not matched to a gene: 7. The CDR3 sequence is CASSHGQVPGELFF. The CDR3 nucleotides are TGTGCCAGCTCTCATGGACAGGTGCCCGGGGAGCTGTTTTTT.

This clone was seen just once. This rearrangement joins TRBV6-5 to TRBJ2-7; 9 nucleotides agree with TRBD1. This CDR3 spans 13 amino acids. The germline gives CDR1 MNHEY, CDR2 SVGAGI. Germline trimming cut 5 bases from V and 3 bases from J; bases unmatched to any gene: 2. The CDR3 nucleotides read TGTGCCAGCAGTCCGACAGGGGGCTACGAGCAGTACTTC. It specifies CASSPTGGYEQYF.

This rearrangement joins TRBV3-1 (or the pseudogene TRBV3-2) to TRBJ2-7; 9 positions match TRBD1. Germline loops: CDR1 LGHDT, CDR2 YNNKEL (reference sequence). The CDR3 totals 14 residues. The J segment lost 4 bases and the V segment lost 4 bases, leaving 5 bases of the junction unmatched. The CDR3 loop is CASSPGQGNYEQYF. As DNA, the CDR3 is TGTGCCAGCAGCCCCGGACAGGGGAATTACGAGCAGTACTTC.

The CDR3 nucleotides are TGCGCCAGCAGCTTTGGGACAGGTAGCTCCTACAATGAGCAGTTCTTC. Translating it yields CASSFGTGSSYNEQFF. The rearrangement links TRBV5-1 to TRBJ2-1, with 8 nucleotides matching TRBD1. The germline CDR1 and CDR2 sequences are SGHRS and YFSETQ. With V trimmed by 2 bases and J by 0 bases, 4 bases remained unmatched. The length of the CDR3 is 16 residues.

The rearrangement links TRBV27 to TRBJ2-1; no clear D gene. The V gene lost 3 bases and the J gene lost 0 bases, with 6 bases spanning the gap. CDR3 length: 14 residues. Looked up from germline, CDR1 is MNHEY and CDR2 is SMNVEV (reference sequence). The CDR3 DNA sequence: TGTGCCAGCAGTTTTAGCCTCTCCTACAATGAGCAGTTCTTC. This sequence encodes CASSFSLSYNEQFF.

V and J are TRBV6-1 and TRBJ1-3, with no clear D. The germline gives CDR1 MNHNS, CDR2 SASEGT. The CDR3 extends over 18 amino acids. V was pared by 2 bases and J by 0 bases, with 17 bases between. The CDR3 sequence is CASSESVALGSSGNTIYF. In DNA, the CDR3 is TGTGCCAGCAGTGAATCCGTAGCATTGGGGAGCTCTGGAAACACCATATATTTT.

This chain links TRBV19 with TRBJ1-1, with TRBD1 identical over 7 bases. The V and J ends lost 5 bases and 3 bases, in that order; junction bases with no gene match: 6. Germline V gene data show CDR1 as LNHDA and CDR2 as SQIVND (reference sequence). CDR3 size: 14 residues. CDR3 sequence reads: CASSGDSADTEAFF. For the CDR3, the DNA is TGTGCCAGTAGTGGGGACAGCGCGGACACTGAAGCTTTCTTT.

This chain uses TRBV7-2 with TRBJ1-5, with 10 bases lining up with TRBD1. The V and J ends lost 4 bases and 4 bases, in that order; junction bases with no gene match: 4. CDR3 length: 15 amino acids. Germline V gene data show CDR1 as SGHTA and CDR2 as FQGNSA. Here the CDR3 DNA reads TGTGCCAGCAGCTCGGGACAGGGGAGGAATCAGCCCCAGCATTTT. This translates into CASSSGQGRNQPQHF.

This chain connects TRBV5-1 to TRBJ2-2; 8 positions match TRBD2. The CDR3 length is 18 residues. Germline V gives CDR1 SGHRS, CDR2 YFSETQ. J gave up 0 bases and V 0 bases, and 7 bases lay outside the gene matches. The CDR3 region is CASSLAASGGANTGELFF. Here the CDR3 DNA reads TGCGCCAGCAGCTTGGCCGCCAGCGGGGGTGCGAACACCGGGGAGCTGTTTTTT. Looking up the rest from reference TRBV5-1 and TRBJ2-2 gives the full variable domain: KAGVTQTPRYLIKTRGQQVTLSCSPISGHRSVSWYQQTPGQGLQFLFEYFSETQRNKGNFPGRFSGRQFSNSRSEMNVSTLELGDSALYLCASSLAASGGANTGELFFGEGSRLTVL.

The chain has TRBV5-1 and TRBJ1-2; D perhaps matches TRBD1 (6 bases). V was clipped by 2 bases and J by 6 bases, with 17 bases between them. The CDR3 spans 15 residues. Germline CDR1 is SGHRS and CDR2 is YFSETQ. DNA for the CDR3: TGCGCCAGCAGCTTCACGGGGACAAAAGGCGATGGCTACACCTTC. This gives the protein CASSFTGTKGDGYTF. Looking up the rest from reference TRBV5-1 and TRBJ1-2 gives the full variable domain: KAGVTQTPRYLIKTRGQQVTLSCSPISGHRSVSWYQQTPGQGLQFLFEYFSETQRNKGNFPGRFSGRQFSNSRSEMNVSTLELGDSALYLCASSFTGTKGDGYTFGSGTRLTVV.

V is TRBV4-3 and J is TRBJ2-1; TRBD1 aligns across 10 bases. The CDR3 runs to 12 residues. V trimming: 3 bases; J trimming: 15 bases; junction bases outside the gene matches: 5. In germline, CDR1 is LGHNA, CDR2 YSLEER. CDR3 sequence: CASSHPTGGAFF. CDR3 in DNA: TGCGCCAGCAGCCATCCGACAGGGGGCGCGTTCTTC.

The chain employs TRBV2 and TRBJ1-5, with D tentatively TRBD1 (5 bases). CDR3 length equals 15 residues. Germline V gene data show CDR1 as SNHLY and CDR2 as FYNNEI. V gave up 2 bases and J gave up 2 bases, with 10 bases separating them. CDR3 loop: CASSESRVGNQPQHF. CDR3 DNA sequence: TGTGCCAGCAGTGAAAGCAGGGTGGGCAATCAGCCCCAGCATTTT.

The chain recombines TRBV12-3 or TRBV12-4 with TRBJ1-5, with 9 nucleotides matching TRBD1. Losses at the gene ends were 6 bases for V and 5 bases for J; bases not matched to a gene: 2. CDR3 length: 13 amino acids. The CDR3 loop reads CASRQGAYQPQHF. The CDR3 bases are TGTGCCAGCAGACAGGGGGCTTATCAGCCCCAGCATTTT.

The V and J genes are TRBV11-3 and TRBJ2-3; 7 nucleotides agree with TRBD1. V dropped 3 bases and J dropped 0; count of bases not matched to a gene: 6. CDR3 length: 16 amino acids. From germline, CDR1 is SGHNT and CDR2 YENEEA. The DNA of the CDR3 is TGTGCCAGCAGCTTGACCGGGACAGTTAGCACAGATACGCAGTATTTT. This codes for CASSLTGTVSTDTQYF.

This clone was found once. The chain joins TRBV14 to TRBJ1-4; 7 bases fit TRBD1. This CDR3 has 15 residues. Germline V lookup: CDR1 SGHDN, CDR2 FVKESK. The V segment lost 4 bases and the J segment 5 bases; nucleotides outside the gene matches: 7. For the CDR3, the DNA is TGTGCCAGCAGCCTATCCGGGACAGCGAATGAAAAACTGTTTTTT. The encoded protein is CASSLSGTANEKLFF.

This chain uses TRBV11-2 with TRBJ2-3; perhaps TRBD1 as D (5 bases). V dropped 5 bases and J dropped 0 bases, with 12 bases sitting between them. Germline CDR1 reads SGHAT; CDR2 reads FQNNGV. This CDR3 comprises 15 residues. CDR3 protein: CASSPGHRSTDTQYF. CDR3 DNA sequence: TGTGCCAGCAGCCCCGGACACCGAAGCACAGATACGCAGTATTTT.

J is TRBJ2-5 and V is TRBV7-2; 8 nucleotides match TRBD2. V dropped 1 base and J dropped 5; count of bases not matched to a gene: 6. The CDR3 has 15 residues. Germline CDR1 and CDR2: SGHTA and FQGNSA. In DNA form, the CDR3 reads TGTGCCAGCAGCTTAGGAGCGGGGGTGGGGGAGACCCAGTACTTC. The encoded protein is CASSLGAGVGETQYF.

The CDR3 region has the DNA TGTGCCAGCAGCTTAGGGGCTAGCGGGGTCACAGATACGCAGTATTTT. Translation gives CASSLGASGVTDTQYF. V and J are TRBV7-6 and TRBJ2-3; 9 nucleotides align to TRBD2. The CDR3 spans 16 residues. V was pared by 1 base and J by 2 bases, with 4 bases of the junction left unmatched. The germline V gene encodes CDR1 SGHVS and CDR2 FNYEAQ. Supplemented by reference TRBV7-6 and TRBJ2-3, the full variable domain reads GAGVSQSPRYKVTKRGQDVALRCDPISGHVSLYWYRQALGQGPEFLTYFNYEAQQDKSGLPNDRFSAERPEGSISTLTIQRTEQRDSAMYRCASSLGASGVTDTQYFGPGTRLTVL.

This clone was observed once. The chain links TRBV28 to TRBJ2-3; tentative D call: TRBD1 (6 bases). CDR3 length: 16 residues. Trimming cost V 6 bases and J 3 bases, with 19 bases left between them. The germline CDR1 and CDR2 sequences are MDHEN and SYDVKM. This chain's CDR3 is CASRGAIGGITDTQYF. The CDR3 DNA reads as TGTGCCAGCAGGGGGGCGATTGGTGGAATAACAGATACGCAGTATTTT.

The chain is built from TRBV5-1 and TRBJ1-2, with TRBD1 matching 7 bases. Per germline, CDR1 SGHRS and CDR2 YFSETQ. The CDR3 is 12 residues long. V trimming: 3 bases; J trimming: 6 bases; junction bases outside the gene matches: 2. The CDR3 nucleotides are TGCGCCAGCAGCTGGGACAGAGATGGCTACACCTTC. Translation: CASSWDRDGYTF.

This clone showed up just a few times. V gene TRBV24-1 combines with J gene TRBJ1-2, with TRBD1 identical over 9 bases. This CDR3 has 12 amino acids. Germline CDR1 reads KGHDR; CDR2 reads SFDVKD. V shed 2 bases and J 13 bases; nucleotides not matched to a gene: 4. The chain's CDR3 is CATSDYRGRSTF. In DNA, the CDR3 is TGTGCCACCAGTGATTACAGGGGGCGAAGCACCTTC.

The J gene is TRBJ1-1, the V gene TRBV19, with TRBD1 as a possible D gene (5 bases). CDR1 LNHDA and CDR2 SQIVND come from the germline V gene (reference sequence). Trimming left V 3 bases short and J 5 bases short, with 10 bases between. The length of the CDR3 is 13 residues. In DNA form, the CDR3 reads TGTGCCAGTAGTATGTTAGGGGAAACTGAAGCTTTCTTT. Translating gives CASSMLGETEAFF.

The rearrangement links TRBV30 to TRBJ1-1; TRBD1 agrees at 10 bases. The CDR3 runs 14 residues. Germline V CDR1 and CDR2: GTSNPN, SVGIG (reference sequence). Trimming took 0 bases from V and 8 from J; bases not matched to a gene: 6. As DNA, the CDR3 is TGTGCCTGGAGTGTACGAGGGGACAGGGGAGAAGCTTTCTTT. Protein product: CAWSVRGDRGEAFF.

The chain is built from TRBV30 and TRBJ1-5, with D tentatively TRBD1 (5 bases). Germline CDR1 reads GTSNPN; CDR2 reads SVGIG (reference sequence). Trimming stripped 2 bases from V and 0 bases from J, with 11 bases between. The CDR3 spans 15 residues. The CDR3 nucleotides are TGTGCCTGGAGTTCGGGGGGGGTTAGCAATCAGCCCCAGCATTTT. It codes for CAWSSGGVSNQPQHF.

This clone has just a few counts. CDR3 DNA: TGTGCCACCAGCAGAGATCATCTGGCCACCGGGGAGCTGTTTTTT. Its translation is CATSRDHLATGELFF. The chain recombines TRBV15 with TRBJ2-2, with D hard to call. With 0 bases removed from V and 4 bases from J, the gap between germline ends came to 9 bases. There are 15 residues in the CDR3. Germline V CDR1 and CDR2: LNHNV, YYDKDF (reference sequence).

V and J are TRBV5-5 and TRBJ1-1, with TRBD1 matching over 8 bases. The CDR3 consists of 17 residues. V shed 3 bases, J shed 0 bases, and the junction held 10 bases outside the gene matches. The germline CDR1 and CDR2 sequences are SGHKS and YYEKEE (reference sequence). The CDR3 is CASSSGTGPIMNTEAFF. The CDR3 nucleotides read TGTGCCAGCAGCTCGGGGACAGGCCCCATCATGAACACTGAAGCTTTCTTT.